This T cell receptor (beta chain) was recovered during a study of cytomegalovirus exposure and HLA in healthy donors. The CDR3 is 13 residues long. V lost 6 bases to trimming and J lost 2 bases, with 7 bases between them. The V gene's germline CDR1 is SGHTA and CDR2 FQGTGA. Vbeta (60) and Jbeta (13) primers were used in the PCR. The method was immunoSEQ multiplex PCR; TCRdb's version includes in-frame clones alone and lacks a portion of them. The data contain approximately 100,000 clones, 70% to 85% of them singletons. The chain combines TRBV7-3 with TRBJ2-2, with no clear D. Sample: PBMCs. The receptor was derived from a woman aged 18-35 years in good health and CMV-seronegative. Here the CDR3 DNA reads TGTGCCAGCAGACTGATAAACACCGGGGAGCTGTTTTTT. Translation: CASRLINTGELFF.